The rows below give T cell receptor beta chains drawn from one sample of a study of T cell responses to AZD1222 COVID-19 vaccine. Clones were read by immunoSEQ multiplex PCR, and TCRdb kept only the in-frame ones, dropping some. The sample yields about 160,000 clones, nearly 90% seen once. The material sequenced was peripheral blood, taken on day 0 of AZD1222 vaccination. The receptors shown here come from an adult in good health. The CDR3 runs from the conserved cysteine through the conserved F or W. A D gene is named only where the DNA matches it firmly. Some rows have no size entry. The others give once, few or many, or a class for an expanded clone.

len: 13
abundance: -
v_gene: TRBV12-3/TRBV12-4
j_gene: TRBJ1-6
d_gene: -
CDR3nt: TGTGCCAGCAGCCGACAGTATAATTCACCCCTCCACTTT
CDR3aa: CASSRQYNSPLHF

len: 15
abundance: -
v_gene: TRBV21-1
j_gene: TRBJ1-2
d_gene: -
CDR3nt: TGTGCCAGCAGCTCGCCTCACTGGGACGGCTATGGCTACACCTTC
CDR3aa: CASSSPHWDGYGYTF

len: 15
abundance: -
v_gene: TRBV11-2
j_gene: TRBJ2-7
d_gene: TRBD1
CDR3nt: TGTGCCAGCAGCTTATGGACAGGTTACTCCTACGAGCAGTACTTC
CDR3aa: CASSLWTGYSYEQYF

len: 12
abundance: few
v_gene: TRBV12-3/TRBV12-4
j_gene: TRBJ2-7
d_gene: -
CDR3nt: TGTGCCAGCAGTTCCACCTCCTACGAGCAGTACTTC
CDR3aa: CASSSTSYEQYF

len: 13
abundance: -
v_gene: TRBV5-1
j_gene: TRBJ1-1
d_gene: -
CDR3nt: TGCGCCAGCAGGGCAGCCTGGGGTGCTGAAGCTTTCTTT
CDR3aa: CASRAAWGAEAFF

len: 15
abundance: -
v_gene: TRBV2
j_gene: TRBJ1-1
d_gene: -
CDR3nt: TGTGCCAGCAGACTCAATTTCCGACAGAACACTGAAGCTTTCTTT
CDR3aa: CASRLNFRQNTEAFF

len: 16
abundance: -
v_gene: TRBV7-2
j_gene: TRBJ2-1
d_gene: TRBD2
CDR3nt: TGTGCCAGCAGCTTAGCGCCTCGGACTAGCGGGGGCATAGGGTTCTTC
CDR3aa: CASSLAPRTSGGIGFF

len: 16
abundance: few
v_gene: TRBV6-2/TRBV6-3
j_gene: TRBJ2-7
d_gene: -
CDR3nt: TGTGCCAGCAGCAAGCTAAACCCTCAGAGAACCTACGAGCAGTACTTC
CDR3aa: CASSKLNPQRTYEQYF

len: 14
abundance: once
v_gene: TRBV28
j_gene: TRBJ1-4
d_gene: -
CDR3nt: TGTGCCAGCAGTTATTCCAACAGTAATGAAAAACTGTTTTTT
CDR3aa: CASSYSNSNEKLFF

len: 13
abundance: once
v_gene: TRBV30
j_gene: TRBJ2-5
d_gene: -
CDR3nt: TGTGTCGGGCAGGGGCTAGATGGGGGGACCCAGTACTTC
CDR3aa: CVGQGLDGGTQYF

len: 14
abundance: -
v_gene: TRBV9
j_gene: TRBJ1-3
d_gene: -
CDR3nt: TGTGCCAGCAGCCCCCAGGGCTCTGGAAACACCATATATTTT
CDR3aa: CASSPQGSGNTIYF

len: 13
abundance: once
v_gene: TRBV12-3/TRBV12-4
j_gene: TRBJ1-1
d_gene: -
CDR3nt: TGTGCCACGCGGGGCGCAGGGAACACTGAAGCTTTCTTT
CDR3aa: CATRGAGNTEAFF

len: 15
abundance: -
v_gene: TRBV3-1/TRBV3-2
j_gene: TRBJ2-5
d_gene: TRBD2
CDR3nt: TGTGCCAGCAGCTCGCCTGCAAGCGGGAGGCAGACCCAGTACTTC
CDR3aa: CASSSPASGRQTQYF

len: 11
abundance: -
v_gene: TRBV12-3/TRBV12-4
j_gene: TRBJ1-4
d_gene: -
CDR3nt: TGTGCCAGCAGCCTAAATGAAAAACTGTTTTTT
CDR3aa: CASSLNEKLFF

len: 13
abundance: few
v_gene: TRBV6-1
j_gene: TRBJ2-2
d_gene: -
CDR3nt: TGTGCCAGCAGTGATTCGCGTGGCGGGGAGCTGTTTTTT
CDR3aa: CASSDSRGGELFF

len: 17
abundance: -
v_gene: TRBV4-1
j_gene: TRBJ1-4
d_gene: TRBD1
CDR3nt: TGCGCCAGCAGCCGGGGGACAGGGGGCCTCCAATTTGAAAAACTGTTTTTT
CDR3aa: CASSRGTGGLQFEKLFF

len: 16
abundance: -
v_gene: TRBV4-2
j_gene: TRBJ2-5
d_gene: TRBD2
CDR3nt: TGTGCCAGCAGCCAAGTGGCCGGGAGGGACCAAGAGACCCAGTACTTC
CDR3aa: CASSQVAGRDQETQYF

len: 15
abundance: -
v_gene: TRBV7-3
j_gene: TRBJ2-1
d_gene: -
CDR3nt: TGTGCCAGCAGCTTAAGGGGGGCAGGGCCTACTTTGCAGTTCTTC
CDR3aa: CASSLRGAGPTLQFF

len: 16
abundance: -
v_gene: TRBV11-2
j_gene: TRBJ2-1
d_gene: TRBD2
CDR3nt: TGTGCCAGCAGCTTACGGACTAGCGGGAACTACAATGAGCAGTTCTTC
CDR3aa: CASSLRTSGNYNEQFF

len: 12
abundance: -
v_gene: TRBV14
j_gene: TRBJ2-7
d_gene: -
CDR3nt: TGTGCCAGCAGCCAAATCTCCTACGAGCAGTACTTC
CDR3aa: CASSQISYEQYF

len: 16
abundance: once
v_gene: TRBV7-8
j_gene: TRBJ1-3
d_gene: -
CDR3nt: TGTGCCAGCAGTTCCCCCGCAGGAGCGTCTGGAAACACCATATATTTT
CDR3aa: CASSSPAGASGNTIYF

len: 15
abundance: -
v_gene: TRBV5-1
j_gene: TRBJ2-3
d_gene: -
CDR3nt: TGCGCCTCATCGGGGCTGGGCCAGGGTGCCGATACGCAGTATTTT
CDR3aa: CASSGLGQGADTQYF

len: 16
abundance: few
v_gene: TRBV7-8
j_gene: TRBJ1-1
d_gene: -
CDR3nt: TGTGCCAGCAGCTTAGGTTTTAGGGGCGGTAACACTGAAGCTTTCTTT
CDR3aa: CASSLGFRGGNTEAFF

len: 13
abundance: -
v_gene: TRBV12-3/TRBV12-4
j_gene: TRBJ1-1
d_gene: -
CDR3nt: TGTGCCAGCAGTCCACGCAGGGGCCTAGAAGCTTTCTTT
CDR3aa: CASSPRRGLEAFF

len: 14
abundance: -
v_gene: TRBV9
j_gene: TRBJ1-1
d_gene: -
CDR3nt: TGTGCCAGCAGCGTCTCACAAGCCGACACTGAAGCTTTCTTT
CDR3aa: CASSVSQADTEAFF

len: 15
abundance: -
v_gene: TRBV4-1
j_gene: TRBJ2-1
d_gene: TRBD1
CDR3nt: TGCGCCAGCAGCCAAGGCCAGGGGGCATGGAATGAGCAGTTCTTC
CDR3aa: CASSQGQGAWNEQFF

len: 13
abundance: -
v_gene: TRBV19
j_gene: TRBJ1-4
d_gene: -
CDR3nt: TGTGCCAGTAGTAGTTTCAAGGGAGAAAAACTGTTTTTT
CDR3aa: CASSSFKGEKLFF

len: 14
abundance: -
v_gene: TRBV28
j_gene: TRBJ1-1
d_gene: -
CDR3nt: TGTGCCAGCAGGCCAGAAGTGATGAACACTGAAGCTTTCTTT
CDR3aa: CASRPEVMNTEAFF

len: 14
abundance: -
v_gene: TRBV5-4
j_gene: TRBJ1-1
d_gene: TRBD1
CDR3nt: TGTGCCAGCAGCTGGGGACAGACGAACACTGAAGCTTTCTTT
CDR3aa: CASSWGQTNTEAFF

len: 11
abundance: -
v_gene: TRBV6-5
j_gene: TRBJ1-1
d_gene: TRBD1
CDR3nt: TGTGCCAGCAGAGACAGGGTGGAAGCTTTCTTT
CDR3aa: CASRDRVEAFF

len: 11
abundance: -
v_gene: TRBV7-2
j_gene: TRBJ2-1
d_gene: -
CDR3nt: TGTGCCAGCAGCTTAGCGATTGAGCAGTTCTTC
CDR3aa: CASSLAIEQFF

len: 14
abundance: -
v_gene: TRBV15
j_gene: TRBJ1-5
d_gene: -
CDR3nt: TGTGCCACCTCCCGAGGGGCGGGCAATCAGCCCCAGCATTTT
CDR3aa: CATSRGAGNQPQHF

len: 13
abundance: -
v_gene: TRBV19
j_gene: TRBJ1-6
d_gene: -
CDR3nt: TGTGCCAGTAGCAGACTGGATAATTCACCCCTCCACTTT
CDR3aa: CASSRLDNSPLHF

len: 13
abundance: -
v_gene: TRBV11-1
j_gene: TRBJ1-5
d_gene: -
CDR3nt: TGTGCCAGCAGCCTCGGTCGTAATCAGCCCCAGCATTTT
CDR3aa: CASSLGRNQPQHF

len: 15
abundance: -
v_gene: TRBV7-3
j_gene: TRBJ2-1
d_gene: TRBD2
CDR3nt: TGTGCCAGCAGTAGACTAGCGGGAACCTACAATGAGCAGTTCTTC
CDR3aa: CASSRLAGTYNEQFF

len: 13
abundance: -
v_gene: TRBV19
j_gene: TRBJ1-2
d_gene: TRBD1
CDR3nt: TGTGCCAGCGGGACAGGGGGCTTTTGGGGCTACACCTTC
CDR3aa: CASGTGGFWGYTF

len: 14
abundance: -
v_gene: TRBV7-2
j_gene: TRBJ1-4
d_gene: -
CDR3nt: TGTGCCAGCAGCTTAGGGGGGCGCGGAGAAAAACTGTTTTTT
CDR3aa: CASSLGGRGEKLFF

len: 16
abundance: -
v_gene: TRBV7-9
j_gene: TRBJ2-1
d_gene: -
CDR3nt: TGTGCCAGCAGCCTACTCCGGGACAGCGGGGCCAATGAGCAGTTCTTC
CDR3aa: CASSLLRDSGANEQFF

len: 14
abundance: -
v_gene: TRBV5-5
j_gene: TRBJ1-1
d_gene: -
CDR3nt: TGTGCCAGCACCCCGGACCATGGGGGGACTGAAGCTTTCTTT
CDR3aa: CASTPDHGGTEAFF

len: 12
abundance: -
v_gene: TRBV6-5
j_gene: TRBJ1-2
d_gene: -
CDR3nt: TGTGCCAGCAGGAAAGGGTCCTATGGCTACACCTTC
CDR3aa: CASRKGSYGYTF

len: 15
abundance: -
v_gene: TRBV11-2
j_gene: TRBJ1-3
d_gene: TRBD1
CDR3nt: TGTGCCAGCAGCTACAGGGGTTCCACTGGAAACACCATATATTTT
CDR3aa: CASSYRGSTGNTIYF

len: 11
abundance: -
v_gene: TRBV28
j_gene: TRBJ1-5
d_gene: -
CDR3nt: TGTGCCACCCAGGGAAACCAGCCCCAGCATTTT
CDR3aa: CATQGNQPQHF

len: 19
abundance: -
v_gene: TRBV21-1
j_gene: TRBJ2-7
d_gene: -
CDR3nt: TGTGCCAGCAGCAACTGGGGACTAGCGGGAGGTTTTTTTAAGGGTGAGCAGTACTTC
CDR3aa: CASSNWGLAGGFFKGEQYF

len: 14
abundance: -
v_gene: TRBV28
j_gene: TRBJ1-2
d_gene: TRBD1
CDR3nt: TGTGCCAGCAGTTTAGAGGACAGGATCTATGGCTACACCTTC
CDR3aa: CASSLEDRIYGYTF

len: 12
abundance: -
v_gene: TRBV15
j_gene: TRBJ2-7
d_gene: -
CDR3nt: TGTGCCACCAGCAGCCTCGGGAGCGAGCAGTACTTC
CDR3aa: CATSSLGSEQYF

len: 15
abundance: -
v_gene: TRBV30
j_gene: TRBJ1-1
d_gene: TRBD1
CDR3nt: TGTGCCTGGAGTAGAACCAAGGGGGCAGGGACTGAAGCTTTCTTT
CDR3aa: CAWSRTKGAGTEAFF

len: 17
abundance: -
v_gene: TRBV28
j_gene: TRBJ2-3
d_gene: TRBD2
CDR3nt: TGTGCCAGCAGTTCCTCCCCACTAGCGGGAGGGCCGGATACGCAGTATTTT
CDR3aa: CASSSSPLAGGPDTQYF

len: 17
abundance: -
v_gene: TRBV7-3
j_gene: TRBJ2-2
d_gene: TRBD2
CDR3nt: TGTGCCAGCAGCTTAATGGCTAGCGGGGCTAACACCGGGGAGCTGTTTTTT
CDR3aa: CASSLMASGANTGELFF

len: 19
abundance: -
v_gene: TRBV9
j_gene: TRBJ2-6
d_gene: TRBD2
CDR3nt: TGTGCCAGCAGTTATCGAATGGGAGGGTCCAGGGCTGGGGCCAACGTCCTGACTTTC
CDR3aa: CASSYRMGGSRAGANVLTF

len: 15
abundance: -
v_gene: TRBV7-3
j_gene: TRBJ1-2
d_gene: TRBD1
CDR3nt: TGTGCCAGCAGCCCCGAAACAGGGGGTAGCTATGGCTACACCTTC
CDR3aa: CASSPETGGSYGYTF

len: 13
abundance: -
v_gene: TRBV28
j_gene: TRBJ2-7
d_gene: -
CDR3nt: TGTGCCAGCAGTTTAAGGGGGAGCTACGAGCAGTACTTC
CDR3aa: CASSLRGSYEQYF

len: 15
abundance: -
v_gene: TRBV9
j_gene: TRBJ2-7
d_gene: -
CDR3nt: TGTGCCAGCAGCGTAGCGGGAGATCCTGCCTACGAGCAGTACTTC
CDR3aa: CASSVAGDPAYEQYF

len: 12
abundance: -
v_gene: TRBV28
j_gene: TRBJ2-7
d_gene: TRBD1
CDR3nt: TGTGCCAGCAGTCCGGGACAGTATGGGCAGTACTTC
CDR3aa: CASSPGQYGQYF

len: 14
abundance: -
v_gene: TRBV7-2
j_gene: TRBJ1-2
d_gene: -
CDR3nt: TGTGCCAGCAAGTCCCCGGGTGAGGTCTATGGCTACACCTTC
CDR3aa: CASKSPGEVYGYTF

len: 15
abundance: -
v_gene: TRBV2
j_gene: TRBJ1-6
d_gene: -
CDR3nt: TGTGCCAGCAGTCTGCGGACCTCCTATAATTCACCCCTCCACTTT
CDR3aa: CASSLRTSYNSPLHF